This T cell receptor beta chain stems from a study of T cells in Graves' hyperthyroidism and ophthalmopathy. Diagnoses were made from clinical symptoms, serum measures (thyroxine and TRAb), thyroid ultrasound and orbital computed tomography. Each 10 ml fresh peripheral blood draw supplied the PBMCs. Overall study findings and caveats: A model using 13 V-J features told ophthalmopathy apart from stable hyperthyroidism.

This clonotype was recorded at least ten times. What it binds is unknown. Template material for amplifying TCR beta CDR3 regions consisted of RNA transcripts. The HTBI set primed first-round TCR CDR3 RT-PCR. TCRdb re-called the multiplex PCR reads through MiXCR, storing one row per CDR3 protein. The sample lists roughly 380,000 distinct CDR3 sequences; 12% to 15% were seen once. The source material was blood. The sequence derives from a young woman with Graves' hyperthyroidism.

Here the CDR3 DNA reads TGTGCCTGGGGACAGGACGATAGATCCTACGAGCAGTACTTC. Its protein is CAWGQDDRSYEQYF. The chain joins TRBV30 to TRBJ2-7, with 7 bases identical to TRBD1. The CDR3 totals 14 residues. Trimming cost V 5 bases and J 1 base; bases outside gene matches: 8. Germline V gene data show CDR1 as GTSNPN and CDR2 as SVGIG (reference sequence).